The clone carrying this TCR beta chain has at least ten counts. What it binds is unknown. The sample originates from a study of neurological immune-mediated disorders. General study points: The absence of any CDR3 amino acid sequence shared by expanded clones across subjects suggests that repertoires were private in all groups.

Per germline, CDR1 SGHKS and CDR2 YYEKEE (reference sequence). There are 13 residues in the CDR3. Deletions cut 5 bases from V and 2 bases from J, with 10 bases between. For the unsorted libraries, 2 million PBMCs stored at -80 C served as input. In each sequencing run, over 170 million TCR-beta sequences were generated from 15-18 subjects. TCRdb processed the 5' RACE reads anew with MiXCR; each CDR3 protein has one entry. Of about 70,000 distinct CDR3 sequences listed, roughly 4.8% were seen once; the top ten hold 2% to 2.5%. J is TRBJ1-2 and V is TRBV5-5; possibly TRBD1 for D (5 bases). The clonotype was recovered from an older woman with multiple sclerosis. Sequencing input: PBMCs. The CDR3, as DNA: TGTGCCAGCAGGAAAGGACAAAACTATGGCTACACCTTC. Translating it yields CASRKGQNYGYTF.